A single sample gave rise to the 9 T cell receptor beta chains below, sequenced in a study of blood T cell repertoires in COVID-19. Profiling relied on immunoSEQ multiplex PCR, and the TCRdb table lists in-frame clones only, not all of them. In the table there are some 300,000 clones, around 91% of which are singletons. Sequenced sample: peripheral blood. The receptors were sampled from a middle-aged woman with COVID-19, enrolled during active disease.

The chain uses TRBV7-2 and TRBJ2-3; 10 nucleotides agree with TRBD2. The CDR3 length is 18 residues. Germline CDR1 SGHTA, CDR2 FQGNSA. Trimming cost V 3 bases and J 1 base; bases outside gene matches: 10. CDR3: CASSLSGRALFGTDTQYF. The CDR3 DNA reads TGTGCCAGCAGCTTGAGCGGGAGGGCCCTCTTTGGCACAGATACGCAGTATTTT.

The genes are TRBV7-2 and TRBJ2-2, with D possibly matching TRBD1 (6 bases). V was cut by 1 base and J by 6 bases, with 9 bases left in between. The CDR3 is 14 amino acids. Germline loops: CDR1 SGHTA, CDR2 FQGNSA. CDR3 bases: TGTGCCAGCAGCTTAGTGGCAGGGGCCGGGGAGCTGTTTTTT. Protein: CASSLVAGAGELFF.

The rearrangement uses TRBV5-3 and TRBJ2-3; tentative D call: TRBD2 (6 bases). TRBV5-3 is noted as an ORF with a role that remains uncertain. This CDR3 region has 15 residues. Trimming pared 0 bases from V and 1 base from J, leaving 9 bases between. The CDR3 loop is CARSLVTGGTDTQYF. The CDR3 coding sequence is TGTGCCAGAAGCTTGGTTACGGGAGGCACAGATACGCAGTATTTT.

The chain is built from TRBV7-9 and TRBJ2-7, with TRBD2 as a possible D gene (6 bases). The CDR3 covers 15 residues. Trimming pared 4 bases from V and 2 bases from J, leaving 15 bases between. CDR1 SEHNR and CDR2 FQNEAQ come from the germline V gene (reference sequence). In DNA, the CDR3 is TGTGCCAGCAGCTCCCCGCGGGAAATCCCCTACGAGCAGTACTTC. Translated: CASSSPREIPYEQYF.

The gene calls are TRBV28 and TRBJ1-2, with unresolved D. Per germline, CDR1 MDHEN and CDR2 SYDVKM. Trimming pared 3 bases from V and 0 bases from J, leaving 14 bases between. This CDR3 spans 16 amino acids. The CDR3 spells CASSFGPSPANYGYTF. CDR3 DNA: TGTGCCAGCAGTTTTGGGCCCTCACCGGCTAACTATGGCTACACCTTC.

To note about this clone: Other DNA variants within this sample encode the same CDR3. This chain links TRBV20-1 with TRBJ1-5; 7 positions match TRBD1. Per germline, CDR1 DFQATT and CDR2 SNEGSKA (reference sequence). The length of the CDR3 is 11 residues. V lost 6 bases, J lost 4 bases, and 0 bases stayed unmatched. The CDR3: CSARGNQPQHF. Written as DNA, the CDR3 is TGCAGTGCCAGGGGGAATCAGCCCCAGCATTTT.

The V call is TRBV7-9, the J call TRBJ2-5, with 14 bases that match TRBD2. The length of the CDR3 is 16 residues. Germline CDR1 reads SEHNR; CDR2 reads FQNEAQ (reference sequence). After removal of 5 bases from V and 0 bases from J, the junction contained 2 bases not matched to a gene. CDR3 protein: CASSAGLAGDQETQYF. The CDR3 coding sequence is TGTGCCAGCAGCGCGGGACTAGCGGGGGACCAAGAGACCCAGTACTTC. Full variable domain (missing parts from reference TRBV7-9 and TRBJ2-5): DTGVSQNPRHKITKRGQNVTFRCDPISEHNRLYWYRQTLGQGPEFLTYFQNEAQLEKSRLLSDRFSAERPKGSFSTLEIQRTEQGDSAMYLCASSAGLAGDQETQYFGPGTRLLVL.

The V gene is TRBV3-1 (or the pseudogene TRBV3-2), the J gene TRBJ1-1, with D possibly matching TRBD1 (5 bases). Trimming removed 6 bases from V and 0 bases from J, with 17 bases in between. CDR3 length: 16 residues. From germline, CDR1 is LGHDT and CDR2 YNNKEL (reference sequence). The CDR3, as DNA: TGTGCCAGCAGTCGTGGATTCCGACAGATGAACACTGAAGCTTTCTTT. Protein: CASSRGFRQMNTEAFF.

The genes are TRBV5-5 and TRBJ2-7, with 13 bases that match TRBD2. Trimming removed 4 bases from V and 4 bases from J; junction bases left unmatched: 5. Germline CDR1 and CDR2: SGHKS and YYEKEE (reference sequence). The CDR3 spans 15 residues. In DNA, the CDR3 is TGTGCCAGCAGCGGAAGGACTAGCGGGGGATACGAGCAGTACTTC. Residues: CASSGRTSGGYEQYF. Variable domain in full (rest from reference TRBV5-5 and TRBJ2-7): DAGVTQSPTHLIKTRGQQVTLRCSPISGHKSVSWYQQVLGQGPQFIFQYYEKEERGRGNFPDRFSARQFPNYSSELNVNALLLGDSALYLCASSGRTSGGYEQYFGPGTRLTVT.